This T cell receptor (beta chain) was profiled in a study of cytomegalovirus exposure and HLA in healthy donors. PCR involved 60 Vbeta and 13 Jbeta primers. Generated by immunoSEQ multiplex PCR, the TCRdb table keeps only in-frame clones and is missing some. The sample lists about 250,000 clones, just over 70% occurring once. This clone occurred a few times. CDR3 length: 12 residues. Germline assignment: CDR1 SQVTM and CDR2 ANQGSEA. Trimming at V came to 7 bases and at J to 1 base, leaving 3 bases not matched to a gene. The chain is built from TRBV29-1 and TRBJ1-1, with 7 bases matching TRBD1. This TCR was recovered from a female donor in good health and CMV-seronegative. Input material: PBMCs. The CDR3 here is CSADRSNTEAFF. CDR3 bases: TGCAGCGCGGACAGGTCGAACACTGAAGCTTTCTTT.